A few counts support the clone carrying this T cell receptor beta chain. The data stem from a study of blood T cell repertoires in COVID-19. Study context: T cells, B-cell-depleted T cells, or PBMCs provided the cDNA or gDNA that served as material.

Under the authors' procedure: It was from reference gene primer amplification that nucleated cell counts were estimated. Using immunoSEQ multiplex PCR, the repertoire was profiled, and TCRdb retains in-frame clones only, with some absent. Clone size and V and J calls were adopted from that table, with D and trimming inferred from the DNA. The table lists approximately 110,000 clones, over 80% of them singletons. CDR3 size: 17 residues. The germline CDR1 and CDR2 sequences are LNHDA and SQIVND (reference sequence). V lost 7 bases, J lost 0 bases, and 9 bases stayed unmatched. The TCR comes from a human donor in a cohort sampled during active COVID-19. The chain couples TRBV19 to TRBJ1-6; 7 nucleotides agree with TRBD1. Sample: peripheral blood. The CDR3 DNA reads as TGTGCCAGTAACTCTGGACAGGTCCTCTCCTATAATTCACCCCTCCACTTT. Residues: CASNSGQVLSYNSPLHF.